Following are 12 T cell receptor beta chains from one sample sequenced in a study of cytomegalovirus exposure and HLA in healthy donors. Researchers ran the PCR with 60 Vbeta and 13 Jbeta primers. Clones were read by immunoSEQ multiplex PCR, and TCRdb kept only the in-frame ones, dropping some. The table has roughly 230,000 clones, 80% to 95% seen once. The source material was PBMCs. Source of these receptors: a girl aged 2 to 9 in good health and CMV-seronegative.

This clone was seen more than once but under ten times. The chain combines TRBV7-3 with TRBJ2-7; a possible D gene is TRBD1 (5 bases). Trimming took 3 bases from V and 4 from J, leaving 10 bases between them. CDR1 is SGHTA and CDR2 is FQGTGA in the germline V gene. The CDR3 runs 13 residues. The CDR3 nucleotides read TGTGCCAGCAGCTTGGCGAAGGGGTACGAGCAGTACTTC. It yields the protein CASSLAKGYEQYF. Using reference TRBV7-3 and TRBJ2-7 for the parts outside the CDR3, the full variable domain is GAGVSQTPSNKVTEKGKYVELRCDPISGHTALYWYRQSLGQGPEFLIYFQGTGAADDSGLPNDRFFAVRPEGSVSTLKIQRTERGDSAVYLCASSLAKGYEQYFGPGTRLTVT.

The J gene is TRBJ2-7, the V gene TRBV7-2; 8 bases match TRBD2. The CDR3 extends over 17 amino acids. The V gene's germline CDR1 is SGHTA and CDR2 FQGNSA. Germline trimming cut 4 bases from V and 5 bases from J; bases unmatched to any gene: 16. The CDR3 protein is CASSSMTTGTRWHEQYF. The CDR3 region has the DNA TGTGCCAGCAGCTCTATGACTACCGGGACTAGGTGGCACGAGCAGTACTTC.

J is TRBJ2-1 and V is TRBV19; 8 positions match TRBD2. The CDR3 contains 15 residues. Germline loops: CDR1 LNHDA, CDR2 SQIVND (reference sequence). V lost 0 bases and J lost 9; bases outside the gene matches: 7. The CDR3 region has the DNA TGTGCCAGTAGTATAGAAGGGACTAGTTTGGGTGAGCAGTTCTTC. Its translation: CASSIEGTSLGEQFF.

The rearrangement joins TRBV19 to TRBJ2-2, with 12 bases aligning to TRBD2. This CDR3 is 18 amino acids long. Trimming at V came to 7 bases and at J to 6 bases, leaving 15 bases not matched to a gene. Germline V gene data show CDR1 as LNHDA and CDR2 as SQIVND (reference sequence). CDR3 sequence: CASTRGLAGGRFAGELFF. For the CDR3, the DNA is TGTGCCAGTACGAGAGGGCTAGCGGGGGGGCGGTTCGCCGGGGAGCTGTTTTTT.

DNA of the CDR3: TGTGCCAGCAGTTTAACTAGCCGGGGCAATGAGCAGTTCTTC. Translation: CASSLTSRGNEQFF. The chain couples TRBV27 to TRBJ2-1; D perhaps matches TRBD2 (6 bases). The V gene lost 2 bases and the J gene lost 6 bases, with 11 bases spanning the gap. This CDR3 spans 14 amino acids. In germline, CDR1 is MNHEY, CDR2 SMNVEV (reference sequence).

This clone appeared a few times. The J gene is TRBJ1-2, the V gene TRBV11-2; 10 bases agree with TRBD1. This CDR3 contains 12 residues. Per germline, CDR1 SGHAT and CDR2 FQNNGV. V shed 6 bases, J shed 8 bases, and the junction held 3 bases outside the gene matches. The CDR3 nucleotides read TGTGCCAGCAGACTGGACAGGGGGGGCTACACCTTC. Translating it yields CASRLDRGGYTF.

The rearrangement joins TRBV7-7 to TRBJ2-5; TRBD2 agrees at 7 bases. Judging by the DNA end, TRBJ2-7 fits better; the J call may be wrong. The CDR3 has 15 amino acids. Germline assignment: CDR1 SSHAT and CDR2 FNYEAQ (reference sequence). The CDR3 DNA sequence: TGTGCCAGCAGCTTAGATAGCGGGCCAACCTACGAGCAGTACTTC. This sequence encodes CASSLDSGPTYEQYF.

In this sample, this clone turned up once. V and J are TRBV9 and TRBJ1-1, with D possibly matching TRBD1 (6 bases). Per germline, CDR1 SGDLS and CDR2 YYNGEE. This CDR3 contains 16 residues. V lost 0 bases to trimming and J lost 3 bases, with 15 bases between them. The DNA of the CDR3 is TGTGCCAGCAGCGTAGGGGGTTCTACAGGGTACACTGAAGCTTTCTTT. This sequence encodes CASSVGGSTGYTEAFF.

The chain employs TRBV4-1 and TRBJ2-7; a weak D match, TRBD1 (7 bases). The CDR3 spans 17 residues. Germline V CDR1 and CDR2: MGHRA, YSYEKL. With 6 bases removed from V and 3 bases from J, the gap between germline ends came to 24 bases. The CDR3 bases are TGCGCCAGCAGGGCTAGTGGGACGACAGGGAGGAGCTACGAGCAGTACTTC. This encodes CASRASGTTGRSYEQYF.

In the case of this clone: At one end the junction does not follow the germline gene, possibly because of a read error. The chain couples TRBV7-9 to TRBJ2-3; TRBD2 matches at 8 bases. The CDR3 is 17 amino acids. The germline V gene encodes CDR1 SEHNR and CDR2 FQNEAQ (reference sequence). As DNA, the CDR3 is TGTTCCAGCAGCCCACCTTCACGGGGGGGCGGGACAGATACGCAGTATTTT. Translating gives CSSSPPSRGGGTDTQYF.

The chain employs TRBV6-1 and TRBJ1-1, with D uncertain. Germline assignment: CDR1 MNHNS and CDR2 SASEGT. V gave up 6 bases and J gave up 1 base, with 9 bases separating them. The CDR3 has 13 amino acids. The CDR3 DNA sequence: TGTGCCAGCAGCCTGAGGGAGAACACTGAAGCTTTCTTT. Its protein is CASSLRENTEAFF.

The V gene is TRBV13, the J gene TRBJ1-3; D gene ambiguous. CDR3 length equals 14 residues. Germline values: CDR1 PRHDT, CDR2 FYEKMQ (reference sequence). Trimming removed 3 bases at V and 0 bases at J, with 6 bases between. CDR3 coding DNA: TGTGCCAGCAGCTTTCCGGGCTCTGGAAACACCATATATTTT. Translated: CASSFPGSGNTIYF.